The T cell receptor (beta chain) under discussion was sequenced for a study of a mutant IDH1 vaccine in newly diagnosed glioma. Study information: Most had both radiotherapy and temozolomide beforehand; others had only one.

Of note for this clone: What it binds is not known.

The CDR3 is 16 amino acids. Per the germline V gene, CDR1 is MNHEY and CDR2 is SVGAGI. The V and J ends lost 3 bases and 4 bases respectively, with 13 bases between them. The sample's time point: week 47, end of study. Topical imiquimod accompanied each vaccine dose, which consisted of 300 ug of mutant IDH1 20-mer peptide. TCRdb's table, derived via immunoSEQ multiplex PCR, lists solely in-frame clones and lacks some. The sample has more than 50,000 clones, around 60% seen once. The receptor was isolated from a man aged 35 to 55 with glioma. Some clones in this sample may be carry-over from other donors' samples. The specimen comprised peripheral blood mononuclear cells (PBMCs), sampled from a glioma patient whose treatment included an IDH1 peptide vaccine. The rearrangement uses TRBV6-5 and TRBJ2-6; the D gene is possibly TRBD2 (5 bases). DNA of the CDR3: TGTGCCAGCAGTTATTTCCGGGGTTACGGGGCCAACGTCCTGACTTTC. Translated: CASSYFRGYGANVLTF.